This is a list of T cell receptor beta chains from one sample in a study of blood T cell repertoires in COVID-19. Method: immunoSEQ multiplex PCR; TCRdb's copy keeps in-frame clones and lacks some. Of over 55,000 clones in the sample, more than 85% were seen once. Sequencing used peripheral blood. Source of these receptors: a man in his 60s with acute or convalescent COVID-19. CDR3s include the opening cysteine and the closing phenylalanine or tryptophan. D genes are given only for firm matches. Some rows mark clone size as missing; the rest say once, few, many or name a class of expanded clone.

>-|TRBJ2-2|TRBV28|TRBD2
CASSFVGTSGEELFF
TGTGCCAGCAGTTTTGTCGGGACTAGCGGTGAGGAGCTGTTTTTT
>-|TRBJ2-7|TRBV5-4|TRBD1
CASSRQGEGAYEQYF
TGTGCCAGCAGCCGACAGGGAGAAGGTGCCTACGAGCAGTACTTC
>-|TRBJ2-2|TRBV19|-
CASSMEGPSNTGELFF
TGTGCCAGTAGTATGGAGGGGCCCTCGAACACCGGGGAGCTGTTTTTT
>-|TRBJ1-5|TRBV19|TRBD1
CASSHTGQGNQPQHF
TGTGCCAGTAGTCACACGGGACAGGGGAATCAGCCCCAGCATTTT
>-|TRBJ1-1|TRBV9|-
CASSVVVAGTEAFF
TGTGCCAGCAGCGTAGTAGTGGCAGGCACTGAAGCTTTCTTT
>once|TRBJ2-5|TRBV11-1|TRBD1
CASSSGDRGRETQYF
TGTGCCAGCAGCTCGGGGGACAGGGGGCGAGAGACCCAGTACTTC
>-|TRBJ1-3|TRBV3-1/TRBV3-2|TRBD1
CASSPPGQGLGNTIYF
TGTGCCAGCAGCCCACCGGGACAGGGACTGGGAAACACCATATATTTT
>-|TRBJ1-2|TRBV5-6|-
CASSLFGGSGYTF
TGTGCCAGCAGCTTGTTCGGGGGTTCTGGCTACACCTTC
>-|TRBJ2-3|TRBV29-1|TRBD2
CSVGLAGGADTQYF
TGCAGCGTTGGTCTAGCGGGAGGGGCAGATACGCAGTATTTT
>-|TRBJ2-7|TRBV20-1|-
CSASSGEGGYEQYF
TGCAGTGCTAGTTCCGGGGAGGGGGGATACGAGCAGTACTTC
>-|TRBJ2-1|TRBV7-2|TRBD1
CASGGQGLYNEQFF
TGTGCCAGCGGGGGACAGGGGCTTTACAATGAGCAGTTCTTC
>-|TRBJ2-5|TRBV6-5|TRBD1
CASSSPGQGETQYF
TGTGCCAGCAGTTCCCCGGGACAGGGGGAGACCCAGTACTTC
>-|TRBJ1-3|TRBV7-2|-
CASSLQGQGSRDTIYF
TGTGCCAGCAGCCTCCAGGGGCAGGGAAGTAGGGACACCATATATTTT
>-|TRBJ1-1|TRBV18|-
CASSPNTEAFF
TGTGCCAGCTCCCCTAACACTGAAGCTTTCTTT
>-|TRBJ1-1|TRBV6-1|-
CASSEAGEVFEAFF
TGTGCCAGCAGTGAAGCTGGGGAGGTCTTTGAAGCTTTCTTT
>-|TRBJ2-1|TRBV5-1|TRBD1
CASSGGRNEQFF
TGCGCCAGTTCAGGGGGCCGGAATGAGCAGTTCTTC